The table lists the clone carrying this T cell receptor (beta chain) with many counts. Its antigen remains unknown. Unique molecular identifiers were built into the TCR beta cDNA libraries. T cells, about 0.85 to 11 million of them, yielded some 510,000 cDNA molecules. From the PCR reads, TCRdb called clonotypes with MiXCR, one entry per CDR3 protein. The table shows approximately 440,000 distinct CDR3 sequences, with around 40% occurring only once. Germline V gene sequence: CDR1 SQVTM, CDR2 ANQGSEA. Trimming took 6 bases from V and 1 from J, leaving 9 bases between them. This CDR3 contains 12 residues. This specimen belongs to a study of post-analysis software for immune sequencing data. Study-level background: Included courses were relapsing-remitting and secondary progressive multiple sclerosis; progressive-relapsing multiple sclerosis was also included. Study-wide points: There was significantly lower normalized Chao1 diversity in multiple sclerosis patients than in controls. Strong co-clustering by F measure was evident for samples that had been prepared in the same batch. In patients, roughly 5 TRBV segments were more frequent than in controls, with TRBV5-6, TRBV5-1 and TRBV20-1 among them.

The TCR sequence derives from a girl aged 10-17 years with multiple sclerosis. The sample comprised blood. This chain uses TRBV29-1 with TRBJ2-5; the D gene is possibly TRBD2 (6 bases). The CDR3 DNA follows: TGCAGCGTGGACTACCTCCAAGAGACCCAGTACTTC. Its translation is CSVDYLQETQYF.